This T cell receptor beta chain was found in a study of CD8+ T cells in alopecia areata. Study conclusions and caveats: Under tofacitinib, numerous expanded lesional clonotypes remained detectable in scalp and blood. There were also resident alphabeta T cells of normal skin sequenced in scalp samples.

On this clone itself: Its antigen remains unknown.

This CDR3 has 14 amino acids. V shed 4 bases and J shed 4 bases, with 12 bases lying between them. In germline, CDR1 is SGDLS, CDR2 YYNGEE. Sequencing relied on a cDNA template that was reverse transcribed from extracted RNA. Some clones are missing from TCRdb's copy, which holds only in-frame ones; the method was immunoSEQ multiplex PCR. This table holds about 120,000 clones, 53% found once. Treatment described: oral pan-JAK inhibitor, 5-10 mg twice daily. The clonotype comes from a human donor with alopecia areata. The specimen comprised CD4+ T cells sorted from blood, sampled at week 4, from a patient treated with tofacitinib. The V and J genes are TRBV9 and TRBJ2-1; a possible D gene is TRBD2 (6 bases). The CDR3 is CASSSGLEYNEQFF. CDR3 bases: TGTGCCAGCAGCTCGGGACTTGAATACAATGAGCAGTTCTTC.